This T cell receptor (beta chain) was recorded in a study of identical twins. One entry per CDR3 protein, called by TCRdb with MiXCR from the 5' RACE reads. The table lists around 690,000 distinct CDR3 sequences, 20% to 25% of them singletons, with about 4.5% in the top ten. CDR3 length: 17 residues. Germline trimming cut 1 base from V and 6 bases from J; bases unmatched to any gene: 7. The data were also submitted as part of a second study, on T cells expressing NK-cell markers. From that study: In about 6 donors, dominant CD3+CD56+NKG2C+ clones formed roughly 1.0-8% of CD8+ cells. These clonotypes also led the CD3+CD56-NKG2C+ fraction in four donors.

Sequences were obtained from PBMCs. The chain links TRBV12-3 or TRBV12-4 to TRBJ2-7, with TRBD2 identical over 15 bases. This TCR came from a woman in her late teens or twenties in good health. The CDR3 loop is CASSLGGLAGGPGEQYF. The CDR3 DNA reads as TGTGCCAGCAGTTTAGGAGGACTAGCGGGAGGGCCCGGCGAGCAGTACTTC.